The rows below give T cell receptor beta chains drawn from one sample of a study of CD8 T cells in ankylosing spondylitis. Each CDR3 protein gets one entry after TCRdb re-called the 5' RACE reads with MiXCR. The data contain 200,000 to 250,000 distinct CDR3 sequences, approximately 7.4% of them singletons. Sequencing input: blood, either unsorted or a sorted T cell fraction (not recorded which). The receptor set was obtained from a male donor with ankylosing spondylitis. Each CDR3 is given without its conserved first and last residue.

CDR3 length: 14; V gene: TRBV10-3; CDR3 protein: AISESVRGPYNEQF
CDR3 length: 10; V gene: TRBV28; CDR3 protein: ASSLWNNEQF
CDR3 length: 12; V gene: TRBV7-8; CDR3 protein: ASSFERRNTEAF
CDR3 length: 17; V gene: TRBV5-1; CDR3 protein: ASSLTPDYVGASTDTQY
CDR3 length: 10; V gene: TRBV12-3/TRBV12-4; CDR3 protein: ASSFIPSEQY
CDR3 length: 14; V gene: TRBV10-3; CDR3 protein: AISDRGPLGDEKLF
CDR3 length: 11; V gene: TRBV27; CDR3 protein: ASSFTGSYEQY
CDR3 length: 13; V gene: TRBV19; CDR3 protein: ASSISGGGYNEQF
CDR3 length: 13; V gene: TRBV12-3/TRBV12-4; CDR3 protein: ASSLGILGLTEAF
CDR3 length: 15; V gene: TRBV10-3; CDR3 protein: AISEFGQLYSNQPQH
CDR3 length: 13; V gene: TRBV5-5; CDR3 protein: ASSFYGRSTDTQY
CDR3 length: 10; V gene: TRBV7-9; CDR3 protein: ASSGGVNEQF
CDR3 length: 12; V gene: TRBV4-3; CDR3 protein: ASSQQTVNTEAF
CDR3 length: 13; V gene: TRBV25-1; CDR3 protein: ASSGRTEYTGELF
CDR3 length: 10; V gene: TRBV29-1; CDR3 protein: SVGHRSTEAF
CDR3 length: 13; V gene: TRBV24-1; CDR3 protein: ATSDWTGNTGELF
CDR3 length: 14; V gene: TRBV18; CDR3 protein: ASSPPLTGGPWEQY
CDR3 length: 14; V gene: TRBV4-1; CDR3 protein: ASSRPSGQPYYEQY
CDR3 length: 13; V gene: TRBV5-6; CDR3 protein: ASSLISGAQETQY
CDR3 length: 17; V gene: TRBV25-1; CDR3 protein: ASSETSGSFSLFTYEQY
CDR3 length: 10; V gene: TRBV29-1; CDR3 protein: SVEDQKGTQY
CDR3 length: 12; V gene: TRBV4-1; CDR3 protein: ASSQGASTDTQY
CDR3 length: 12; V gene: TRBV2; CDR3 protein: ASSEAGGRLEQY
CDR3 length: 13; V gene: TRBV27; CDR3 protein: ASSLIDPRGGELF
CDR3 length: 17; V gene: TRBV7-8; CDR3 protein: ASSRELAGGIPSTDTQY
CDR3 length: 14; V gene: TRBV10-3; CDR3 protein: AISESGTSAYNEQF
CDR3 length: 14; V gene: TRBV5-1; CDR3 protein: ASSTDPTWGTDTQY
CDR3 length: 15; V gene: TRBV20-1; CDR3 protein: SARDRDRGLTSYEQY
CDR3 length: 16; V gene: TRBV5-1; CDR3 protein: ASSLASLAGLNTDTQY
CDR3 length: 12; V gene: TRBV12-3/TRBV12-4; CDR3 protein: ASSLASTFNEQF
CDR3 length: 15; V gene: TRBV3-1; CDR3 protein: ASNQDRQQGFYNEQF
CDR3 length: 11; V gene: TRBV14; CDR3 protein: ASSQVRGDEQY
CDR3 length: 11; V gene: TRBV7-9; CDR3 protein: ASSSSTGGAFD
CDR3 length: 14; V gene: TRBV27; CDR3 protein: ASSSIGEKDLDTQY
CDR3 length: 12; V gene: TRBV5-1; CDR3 protein: ASSLAEKGYGYT
CDR3 length: 13; V gene: TRBV5-1; CDR3 protein: ASSDPGHLTYEQY
CDR3 length: 11; V gene: TRBV29-1; CDR3 protein: SVETLDSNEQF
CDR3 length: 14; V gene: TRBV27; CDR3 protein: ASSLLAGSSYNEQF
CDR3 length: 15; V gene: TRBV6-4; CDR3 protein: ASSSLIGTANTGELF
CDR3 length: 11; V gene: TRBV12-3/TRBV12-4; CDR3 protein: ASSWGGGPEAF
CDR3 length: 14; V gene: TRBV4-1; CDR3 protein: ASSQVPRPGSWELF
CDR3 length: 11; V gene: TRBV6-2/TRBV6-3; CDR3 protein: ASSRPNVETQY
CDR3 length: 14; V gene: TRBV4-1; CDR3 protein: ASSLGASLSSYEQY
CDR3 length: 13; V gene: TRBV7-9; CDR3 protein: ASSSILAGTDTQY
CDR3 length: 11; V gene: TRBV7-9; CDR3 protein: ASSLGVDYGYT
CDR3 length: 12; V gene: TRBV2; CDR3 protein: ASRTSGGVNEQF
CDR3 length: 15; V gene: TRBV5-5; CDR3 protein: ASSSDRTGGANTEAF
CDR3 length: 13; V gene: TRBV12-3/TRBV12-4; CDR3 protein: ASSFPGPTNYGYT
CDR3 length: 13; V gene: TRBV6-1; CDR3 protein: ASKRGISGKYEQY
CDR3 length: 14; V gene: TRBV20-1; CDR3 protein: SARSTLASLTYEQY
CDR3 length: 11; V gene: TRBV27; CDR3 protein: ASSRGFTDTQY
CDR3 length: 16; V gene: TRBV4-2; CDR3 protein: ASSQDIIGSLLIQPQH
CDR3 length: 11; V gene: TRBV7-9; CDR3 protein: ASSPRPGNEQF
CDR3 length: 13; V gene: TRBV9; CDR3 protein: ASSYAGQSQETQY
CDR3 length: 13; V gene: TRBV12-3/TRBV12-4; CDR3 protein: ASSPTPQGYDEAF
CDR3 length: 14; V gene: TRBV10-3; CDR3 protein: AISEPDRPATGTQY
CDR3 length: 14; V gene: TRBV18; CDR3 protein: ASSPPTGVGQEEQF
CDR3 length: 10; V gene: TRBV25-1; CDR3 protein: AYWDGVYGYT
CDR3 length: 13; V gene: TRBV20-1; CDR3 protein: SASGTSVSYNEQF
CDR3 length: 12; V gene: TRBV7-9; CDR3 protein: ASSRRTNNEKLF